Sequencing of this T cell receptor (beta chain) was carried out in a study of cytomegalovirus exposure and HLA in healthy donors. The CDR3 has 17 residues. V lost 6 bases, J lost 0 bases, and 14 bases stayed unmatched. Germline values: CDR1 MNHEY, CDR2 SMNVEV (reference sequence). Primers for the PCR totalled 60 Vbeta and 13 Jbeta. Sequenced by immunoSEQ multiplex PCR; TCRdb stores in-frame clones only, minus some. In the table there are roughly 110,000 clones, approximately 69% of which are singletons. The sample consisted of PBMCs. This sequence originates from a woman between 35 and 50 years old in good health and CMV-seropositive. The chain uses TRBV27 and TRBJ2-7; 7 bases line up with TRBD2. The CDR3 DNA reads TGTGCCAGCAGGACCCCCAGATTGCGGGGGAGCTCCTACGAGCAGTACTTC. Protein: CASRTPRLRGSSYEQYF.